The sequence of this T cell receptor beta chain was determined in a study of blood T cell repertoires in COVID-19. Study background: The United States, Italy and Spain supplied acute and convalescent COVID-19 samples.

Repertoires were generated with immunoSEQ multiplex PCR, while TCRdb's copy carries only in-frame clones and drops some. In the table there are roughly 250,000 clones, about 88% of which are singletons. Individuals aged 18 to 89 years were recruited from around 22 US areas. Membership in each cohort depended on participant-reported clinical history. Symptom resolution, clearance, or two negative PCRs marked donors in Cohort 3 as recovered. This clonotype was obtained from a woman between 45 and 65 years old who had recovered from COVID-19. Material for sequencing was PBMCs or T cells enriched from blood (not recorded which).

The DNA for the CDR3 is TGTGCCAGCAGCCCTCCGGGGGGGCGGGCGAACACTGAAGCTTTCTTT. The encoded protein is CASSPPGGRANTEAFF. The rearrangement joins TRBV6-2 or TRBV6-3 to TRBJ1-1, with a weak D call TRBD1 (6 bases). Per the germline V gene, CDR1 is MNHEY and CDR2 is SVGEGT. The CDR3 is made up of 16 amino acids. The V end was cut by 6 bases, the J end by 1 base, with 18 bases between.